A single sample is the source of the 30 T cell receptor beta chains below, sequenced in a study of cytomegalovirus exposure and HLA in healthy donors. Profiling relied on immunoSEQ multiplex PCR, and the TCRdb table lists in-frame clones only, not all of them. The repertoire includes about 130,000 clones, roughly 89% of them detected once, and over 1% sits in the top ten. The sequenced sample consisted of PBMCs. Receptors originate from a woman between 18 and 29 years old in good health and CMV-seronegative.

This chain joins TRBV6-5 and TRBJ2-6; D is possibly TRBD2 (6 bases). V lost 8 bases to trimming and J lost 1 base, with 12 bases between them. This CDR3 spans 15 amino acids. Germline loops: CDR1 MNHEY, CDR2 SVGAGI. The CDR3 here is CASAQLASGANVLTF. The CDR3 DNA reads TGTGCCAGCGCCCAACTAGCTTCTGGGGCCAACGTCCTGACTTTC.

The chain uses TRBV7-2 and TRBJ1-2, with 9 bases aligning to TRBD1. The V gene's germline CDR1 is SGHTA and CDR2 FQGNSA. The ends lost 5 bases at V and 8 bases at J; junction bases unmatched: 6. This CDR3 is built from 13 residues. In nucleotides, the CDR3 is TGTGCCAGCAGCCCAAACAGGGGGCAAGGCTACACCTTC. Amino acid sequence: CASSPNRGQGYTF.

The V call is TRBV9, the J call TRBJ1-2, with a tentative D call TRBD1 (5 bases). The CDR3 sequence is 17 residues long. V was cut by 3 bases and J by 7 bases, with 25 bases left in between. CDR1 and CDR2 from the germline V gene are SGDLS and YYNGEE. CDR3: CASSGISLTGPRGGYTF. The CDR3 nucleotides read TGTGCCAGCAGCGGAATCAGCTTAACAGGACCAAGGGGTGGCTACACCTTC.

J is TRBJ1-3 and V is TRBV5-4, with 7 bases lining up with TRBD1. The CDR3 runs 15 residues. J lost 0 bases, V lost 4 bases, and 4 bases had no gene match. Germline-derived CDR1 and CDR2 are SGHNT and YYREEE (reference sequence). The chain's CDR3 is CASSTRTGSGNTIYF. The CDR3 DNA reads as TGTGCCAGCAGCACCAGGACAGGCTCTGGAAACACCATATATTTT.

The gene calls are TRBV18 and TRBJ2-5; possibly TRBD2 for D (6 bases). V was trimmed by 0 bases and J by 4 bases, leaving 9 bases between them. The CDR3 has 14 residues. Per the germline V gene, CDR1 is KGHSH and CDR2 is LQKENI. CDR3 nucleotide sequence: TGTGCCAGCTCACCACCTCTCGGGGGAGAGACCCAGTACTTC. Translated, it gives CASSPPLGGETQYF.

This sequence joins TRBV6-1 and TRBJ2-3; 14 positions match TRBD2. Germline V CDR1 and CDR2: MNHNS, SASEGT. V shed 6 bases, J shed 5 bases, and the junction held 10 bases outside the gene matches. The CDR3 extends over 17 amino acids. The CDR3, as DNA: TGTGCCAGCAGGGAAACGGGACTAGCGGGGGTTGGAGATACGCAGTATTTT. This sequence encodes CASRETGLAGVGDTQYF.

The chain carries TRBV6-1 and TRBJ2-3; 12 bases are shared with TRBD2. Germline assignment: CDR1 MNHNS and CDR2 SASEGT. With V trimmed by 1 base and J by 0 bases, 5 bases remained unmatched. This CDR3 comprises 18 residues. CDR3 residues: CASSEGTSGVTSTDTQYF. CDR3 DNA: TGTGCCAGCAGTGAAGGGACTAGCGGGGTTACTAGCACAGATACGCAGTATTTT.

This clone has just a few counts. This chain connects TRBV4-1 to TRBJ1-6; no clear D gene. The CDR3 spans 14 residues. Germline CDR1 and CDR2: MGHRA and YSYEKL. Between the trimmed V and J ends, which lost 4 bases and 7 bases, there was a span of 11 bases. The CDR3 protein is CASSRLRSNSPLHF. Written as DNA, the CDR3 is TGCGCCAGCAGCCGACTACGCAGCAATTCACCCCTCCACTTT.

This clone showed up just a few times. The V gene is TRBV18, the J gene TRBJ1-5; weak D call: TRBD1 (6 bases). Germline CDR1 reads KGHSH; CDR2 reads LQKENI. Deletions cut 3 bases from V and 1 base from J, with 13 bases between. CDR3 length equals 16 residues. The CDR3 coding sequence is TGTGCCAGCTCACCCTCATCGAGGGGGAGCAATCAGCCCCAGCATTTT. Amino acids: CASSPSSRGSNQPQHF.

The V gene is TRBV5-1, the J gene TRBJ2-7; 10 bases agree with TRBD1. The CDR3 sequence is 15 residues long. Trimming removed 3 bases from V and 3 bases from J; junction bases left unmatched: 6. From germline, CDR1 is SGHRS and CDR2 YFSETQ. CDR3 sequence (DNA): TGCGCCAGCAGCTCGAGCGGGACAGGGGACTACGAGCAGTACTTC. Its translation is CASSSSGTGDYEQYF.

Regarding this clone: The sample has other DNA sequences that encode this CDR3 too. J is TRBJ2-3 and V is TRBV5-4; a possible D gene is TRBD2 (6 bases). The V gene lost 4 bases and the J gene lost 2 bases, with 11 bases spanning the gap. Germline V lookup: CDR1 SGHNT, CDR2 YYREEE (reference sequence). The CDR3 has 14 amino acids. DNA for the CDR3: TGTGCCAGCAGCCTCGGGGGAGACACAGATACGCAGTATTTT. Translated: CASSLGGDTDTQYF.

The J gene is TRBJ1-2, the V gene TRBV6-5; 7 bases match TRBD1. The CDR3 loop spans 15 amino acids. Germline CDR1 reads MNHEY; CDR2 reads SVGAGI. J gave up 4 bases and V 3 bases, and 8 bases lay outside the gene matches. CDR3 region: CASSYSRTGLYGYTF. In DNA form, the CDR3 reads TGTGCCAGCAGTTATTCCCGGACAGGACTCTATGGCTACACCTTC.

The J gene is TRBJ2-3, the V gene TRBV2; 8 bases map to TRBD2. Per the germline V gene, CDR1 is SNHLY and CDR2 is FYNNEI. This CDR3 comprises 16 residues. The V and J ends lost 1 base and 4 bases, in that order; junction bases with no gene match: 7. This chain's CDR3 is CASSEVGAREADTQYF. In DNA, the CDR3 is TGTGCCAGCAGTGAAGTGGGGGCGCGGGAGGCAGATACGCAGTATTTT.

V and J are TRBV5-1 and TRBJ1-5; 7 bases align to TRBD1. The V gene's germline CDR1 is SGHRS and CDR2 YFSETQ. The V and J ends lost 5 bases and 6 bases, in that order; junction bases with no gene match: 11. CDR3 length: 15 residues. CDR3 coding DNA: TGCGCCAGCAGTTCGACAGGGCTGGCAGGTCAGCCCCAGCATTTT. Translation gives CASSSTGLAGQPQHF.

The chain joins TRBV5-6 to TRBJ1-5; D is undetermined. Per the germline V gene, CDR1 is SGHDT and CDR2 is YYEEEE. The CDR3 has 15 amino acids. The V end was cut by 0 bases, the J end by 5 bases, with 12 bases between. The CDR3 sequence is CASSLAQSPYQPQHF. The CDR3 DNA reads TGTGCCAGCAGCTTGGCCCAGTCCCCGTATCAGCCCCAGCATTTT.

This chain connects TRBV7-9 to TRBJ1-1, with D possibly TRBD1 on 5 matching bases. This CDR3 is 15 amino acids long. V was pared by 5 bases and J by 4 bases, with 17 bases between. Germline V CDR1 and CDR2: SEHNR, FQNEAQ (reference sequence). DNA for the CDR3: TGTGCCAGCAGCCCCCCAACAGGTCCGCGCACTGAAGCTTTCTTT. It codes for CASSPPTGPRTEAFF.

The chain couples TRBV19 to TRBJ1-1; TRBD1 is a possible D gene (5 bases). Trimming removed 11 bases from V and 4 bases from J, with 20 bases in between. Germline lookup yields CDR1 LNHDA and CDR2 SQIVND (reference sequence). The CDR3 runs to 14 residues. The CDR3 loop reads CAATSRAFGTEAFF. CDR3 coding DNA: TGTGCCGCGACCTCCAGGGCGTTCGGCACTGAAGCTTTCTTT.

The chain couples TRBV5-1 to TRBJ2-3, with 7 positions matching TRBD1. The CDR3 runs to 14 residues. CDR1 is SGHRS and CDR2 is YFSETQ in the germline V gene. V was clipped by 0 bases and J by 6 bases; unmatched bases: 4. This chain's CDR3 is CASSLADRSDTQYF. Here the CDR3 DNA reads TGCGCCAGCAGCTTGGCGGACAGGTCGGATACGCAGTATTTT. Looking up the rest from reference TRBV5-1 and TRBJ2-3 gives the full variable domain: KAGVTQTPRYLIKTRGQQVTLSCSPISGHRSVSWYQQTPGQGLQFLFEYFSETQRNKGNFPGRFSGRQFSNSRSEMNVSTLELGDSALYLCASSLADRSDTQYFGPGTRLTVL.

The chain links TRBV2 to TRBJ2-7; tentative D call: TRBD1 (5 bases). The CDR3 extends over 15 amino acids. V lost 6 bases to trimming and J lost 6 bases, with 21 bases between them. Germline V gene sequence: CDR1 SNHLY, CDR2 FYNNEI. The CDR3 here is CASSPDTRGALEQYF. The CDR3 DNA follows: TGTGCCAGCAGCCCCGACACTCGTGGGGCCCTCGAGCAGTACTTC.

This chain joins TRBV19 and TRBJ1-1, with D perhaps matching TRBD1 (5 bases). CDR1 and CDR2 (germline): LNHDA, SQIVND (reference sequence). V shed 4 bases and J shed 3 bases, with 15 bases lying between them. CDR3 length equals 15 residues. As DNA, the CDR3 is TGTGCCAGTAGTAGTCATGAAGGGGCCTACACTGAAGCTTTCTTT. It yields the protein CASSSHEGAYTEAFF.

This clone was seen a single time. The V call is TRBV19, the J call TRBJ2-2, with D perhaps TRBD1 (5 bases). Trimming cost V 4 bases and J 1 base, with 16 bases left between them. This CDR3 spans 17 amino acids. Germline V gene sequence: CDR1 LNHDA, CDR2 SQIVND (reference sequence). The CDR3 protein is CASSTALITGNTGELFF. CDR3 sequence (DNA): TGTGCCAGTAGTACAGCCCTTATAACAGGGAACACCGGGGAGCTGTTTTTT. Combining the CDR3 with reference TRBV19 and TRBJ2-2 gives the whole variable domain DGGITQSPKYLFRKEGQNVTLSCEQNLNHDAMYWYRQDPGQGLRLIYYSQIVNDFQKGDIAEGYSVSREKKESFPLTVTSAQKNPTAFYLCASSTALITGNTGELFFGEGSRLTVL.

J is TRBJ1-5 and V is TRBV7-8, with 9 bases lining up with TRBD1. J was trimmed by 7 bases and V by 0 bases; bases with no gene match: 22. From germline, CDR1 is SGHVS and CDR2 FQNEAQ. This CDR3 spans 21 amino acids. The CDR3 spells CASSLAGQGIVYSNLIQPQHF. The CDR3 DNA reads TGTGCCAGCAGCTTAGCGGGACAGGGAATTGTTTATTCGAACCTAATCCAGCCCCAGCATTTT. Looking up the rest from reference TRBV7-8 and TRBJ1-5 gives the full variable domain: GAGVSQSPRYKVAKRGQDVALRCDPISGHVSLFWYQQALGQGPEFLTYFQNEAQLDKSGLPSDRFFAERPEGSVSTLKIQRTQQEDSAVYLCASSLAGQGIVYSNLIQPQHFGDGTRLSIL.

The V call is TRBV5-6, the J call TRBJ1-4, with D possibly TRBD1 on 5 matching bases. V lost 3 bases and J 4 bases, leaving 10 bases between the germline ends. The CDR3 consists of 14 residues. The V gene's germline CDR1 is SGHDT and CDR2 YYEEEE. DNA for the CDR3: TGTGCCAGCAGCTCCGGGACTCGTAATGAAAAACTGTTTTTT. Protein: CASSSGTRNEKLFF. The full variable domain, with the rest looked up from reference TRBV5-6 and TRBJ1-4, is DAGVTQSPTHLIKTRGQQVTLRCSPKSGHDTVSWYQQALGQGPQFIFQYYEEEERQRGNFPDRFSGHQFPNYSSELNVNALLLGDSALYLCASSSGTRNEKLFFGSGTQLSVL.

This clone occurred once. The gene calls are TRBV18 and TRBJ1-4, with 7 bases identical to TRBD1. This CDR3 is built from 16 residues. J was trimmed by 0 bases and V by 4 bases; bases with no gene match: 5. CDR1 KGHSH and CDR2 LQKENI come from the germline V gene. The chain's CDR3 is CASSQGQPTTNEKLFF. CDR3 bases: TGTGCCAGCTCACAGGGACAGCCCACAACTAATGAAAAACTGTTTTTT.

The V and J genes are TRBV6-5 and TRBJ2-1; 7 bases align to TRBD1. V shed 4 bases and J 4 bases; nucleotides not matched to a gene: 7. The CDR3 is 15 residues long. Germline V CDR1 and CDR2: MNHEY, SVGAGI. The CDR3 spells CASSSRPGQYNEQFF. In DNA, the CDR3 is TGTGCCAGCAGTTCACGACCGGGACAGTACAATGAGCAGTTCTTC.

The chain uses TRBV7-3 and TRBJ2-6; 7 bases map to TRBD1. The CDR3 spans 16 residues. Germline CDR1 is SGHTA and CDR2 is FQGTGA. V lost 4 bases and J lost 2; bases outside the gene matches: 5. CDR3 sequence reads: CASSSTGTTGANVLTF. CDR3 in DNA: TGTGCCAGCAGCTCGACAGGGACGACTGGGGCCAACGTCCTGACTTTC.

Only one count was recorded for this clone. The chain carries TRBV9 and TRBJ2-6, with D hard to call. Germline V gene sequence: CDR1 SGDLS, CDR2 YYNGEE. V lost 1 base, J lost 0 bases, and 14 bases lay in between. CDR3 size: 18 residues. This chain's CDR3 is CASSVRQAAPSGANVLTF. Written as DNA, the CDR3 is TGTGCCAGCAGCGTAAGGCAGGCCGCACCCTCTGGGGCCAACGTCCTGACTTTC.

The rearrangement links TRBV19 to TRBJ1-4; D possibly corresponds to TRBD1 (6 bases). This CDR3 is built from 14 residues. The V and J ends lost 3 bases and 5 bases respectively, with 10 bases between them. Germline CDR1 is LNHDA and CDR2 is SQIVND (reference sequence). In nucleotides, the CDR3 is TGTGCCAGTAGTATCGCAGGGGTGAATGAAAAACTGTTTTTT. It translates to CASSIAGVNEKLFF.

This clone was seen a handful of times. V is TRBV7-3 and J is TRBJ2-7, with D possibly being TRBD1 (7 bases). V lost 5 bases and J lost 6, with 14 bases in between. CDR1 is SGHTA, CDR2 FQGTGA, per germline. This CDR3 contains 13 residues. Here the CDR3 reads CASSRTQGGEQYF. CDR3 sequence (DNA): TGTGCCAGCAGCCGTACCCAGGGGGGCGAGCAGTACTTC.

The V and J genes are TRBV4-1 and TRBJ2-5; 7 positions agree with TRBD2. Germline V gives CDR1 MGHRA, CDR2 YSYEKL. This CDR3 has 17 residues. V gave up 5 bases and J gave up 2 bases; unmatched junction bases: 14. The CDR3, as DNA: TGCGCCAGCAGCTCGCGAGCGGGGACTACACTTCAAGAGACCCAGTACTTC. Amino acid sequence: CASSSRAGTTLQETQYF.